One and the same sample provided the 17 T cell receptor beta chains below, sequenced in a study of CD8 T cells in Susac syndrome. RNA totalling roughly 0.45 to 1 ug underwent reverse transcription with random hexamers. TCRdb analysed the immunoSEQ multiplex PCR reads with MiXCR anew, one entry per CDR3 protein. Of just over 150,000 distinct CDR3 sequences detected, about 94% appear once; the ten largest clones hold around 0.21%. Specimen: CD8+ T cells from PBMCs. The receptors were sampled from a human donor with multiple sclerosis.

The V call is TRBV9, the J call TRBJ2-1; the D gene is possibly TRBD2 (5 bases). Germline V gene lookup returns CDR1 SGDLS and CDR2 YYNGEE. This CDR3 is built from 16 residues. Trimming took 0 bases from V and 9 from J, leaving 19 bases between them. The CDR3 sequence: CASSVDRSGRTVEQFF. CDR3 in DNA: TGTGCCAGCAGCGTAGATAGGAGCGGCCGTACCGTTGAGCAGTTCTTC.

The V gene is TRBV29-1, the J gene TRBJ1-2; 7 bases match TRBD1. Germline CDR1 is SQVTM and CDR2 is ANQGSEA. The CDR3 totals 15 residues. Germline trimming cut 1 base from V and 0 bases from J; bases unmatched to any gene: 5. CDR3 sequence reads: CSVEGRQGSNYGYTF. CDR3 DNA sequence: TGCAGCGTTGAAGGGAGACAGGGTTCTAACTATGGCTACACCTTC. Combining the CDR3 with reference TRBV29-1 and TRBJ1-2 gives the whole variable domain SAVISQKPSRDICQRGTSLTIQCQVDSQVTMMFWYRQQPGQSLTLIATANQGSEATYESGFVIDKFPISRPNLTFSTLTVSNMSPEDSSIYLCSVEGRQGSNYGYTFGSGTRLTVV.

This clonotype turned up a few times. This chain joins TRBV3-1 and TRBJ2-7; TRBD1 agrees at 9 bases. Germline assignment: CDR1 LGHDT and CDR2 YNNKEL (reference sequence). With V trimmed by 3 bases and J by 4 bases, 7 bases remained unmatched. This CDR3 has 15 residues. The CDR3 reads CASSQGRTGAYEQYF. The CDR3, as DNA: TGTGCCAGCAGCCAGGGCCGGACAGGGGCATACGAGCAGTACTTC.

V gene TRBV20-1 combines with J gene TRBJ1-5; a weak D match, TRBD1 (6 bases). The CDR3 is made up of 16 amino acids. Deletions cut 0 bases from V and 5 bases from J, with 17 bases between. Germline CDR1 is DFQATT and CDR2 is SNEGSKA (reference sequence). The CDR3 region has the DNA TGCAGTGCTAGAGATGCGGCAGGGGCTGGTTATCAGCCCCAGCATTTT. As protein: CSARDAAGAGYQPQHF.

This chain connects TRBV14 to TRBJ1-5, with D possibly TRBD1 on 6 matching bases. The V gene's germline CDR1 is SGHDN and CDR2 FVKESK. The ends were cut back, 2 bases at V and 4 bases at J, with 9 bases in the middle. CDR3 size: 14 residues. The CDR3: CASSQTGFNQPQHF. Here the CDR3 DNA reads TGTGCCAGCAGCCAAACAGGGTTTAATCAGCCCCAGCATTTT.

This clonotype was detected only once. The chain couples TRBV4-1 to TRBJ2-7; D gene unclear. From germline, CDR1 is MGHRA and CDR2 YSYEKL. The CDR3 runs 14 residues. V was clipped by 2 bases and J by 1 base, with 9 bases between them. This chain's CDR3 is CASSQMDGSYEQYF. Here the CDR3 DNA reads TGCGCCAGCAGCCAAATGGACGGGTCCTACGAGCAGTACTTC.

The J gene is TRBJ2-4, the V gene TRBV20-1; no clear D gene. With 2 bases removed from V and 3 bases from J, the gap between germline ends came to 11 bases. The germline V gene encodes CDR1 DFQATT and CDR2 SNEGSKA (reference sequence). This CDR3 is built from 14 residues. CDR3 nucleotide sequence: TGCAGTGCTAGACCCCTGGAATACAAAAACATTCAGTACTTC. Protein sequence: CSARPLEYKNIQYF.

The chain couples TRBV7-2 to TRBJ1-2; D possibly corresponds to TRBD1 (6 bases). The CDR3 extends over 12 amino acids. Trimming took off 2 bases at V and 6 bases at J, with 7 bases between the two ends. Looked up from germline, CDR1 is SGHTA and CDR2 is FQGNSA. CDR3 sequence: CASSLRGDGYTF. The CDR3 bases are TGTGCCAGCAGCTTAAGGGGGGATGGCTACACCTTC.

The rearrangement joins TRBV29-1 to TRBJ2-7; TRBD1 is a possible D gene (5 bases). CDR1 SQVTM and CDR2 ANQGSEA come from the germline V gene. The CDR3 has 12 residues. Trimming removed 4 bases from V and 2 bases from J, with 9 bases in between. CDR3 amino acids: CSVVTAAYEQYF. The CDR3, as DNA: TGCAGCGTTGTGACAGCCGCCTACGAGCAGTACTTC.

The chain employs TRBV7-8 and TRBJ1-4, with unresolved D. CDR3 length equals 15 residues. V was pared by 5 bases and J by 11 bases, with 21 bases between. Looked up from germline, CDR1 is SGHVS and CDR2 is FQNEAQ. CDR3: CASSPRGTGVGKLFF. The CDR3 DNA reads TGTGCCAGCAGCCCCCGAGGAACCGGCGTGGGGAAACTGTTTTTT.

The chain links TRBV28 to TRBJ2-5, with D uncertain. There are 15 residues in the CDR3. V was trimmed by 2 bases and J by 9 bases, leaving 19 bases between them. Germline V CDR1 and CDR2: MDHEN, SYDVKM. The CDR3 spells CASSLRVDPRVAQYF. Here the CDR3 DNA reads TGTGCCAGCAGTTTAAGGGTGGACCCTCGGGTGGCCCAGTACTTC.

For this clonotype: A junction end diverges from the germline sequence, so it may reflect a read error. The V call is TRBV7-7, the J call TRBJ1-3; D ambiguous. The CDR3 is made up of 15 amino acids. The V gene's germline CDR1 is SSHAT and CDR2 FNYEAQ (reference sequence). In nucleotides, the CDR3 is TGTGCTAGCAGTCAGAGCACCGGGAGAGGAAACACCATATATTTT. Translating gives CASSQSTGRGNTIYF. Full variable domain (missing parts from reference TRBV7-7 and TRBJ1-3): GAGVSQSPRYKVTKRGQDVTLRCDPISSHATLYWYQQALGQGPEFLTYFNYEAQPDKSGLPSDRFSAERPEGSISTLTIQRTEQRDSAMYRCASSQSTGRGNTIYFGEGSWLTVV.

The chain has TRBV9 and TRBJ2-1; D is possibly TRBD1 or TRBD2 (7 bases each). Trimming cost V 3 bases and J 4 bases, with 20 bases left between them. The germline CDR1 and CDR2 sequences are SGDLS and YYNGEE. The CDR3 loop spans 17 amino acids. This chain's CDR3 is CASSGDERDRYYNEQFF. In DNA, the CDR3 is TGTGCCAGCAGCGGCGACGAGCGGGACAGATATTACAATGAGCAGTTCTTC.

The chain uses TRBV30 and TRBJ1-4; D is unresolved. CDR1 and CDR2 from the germline V gene are GTSNPN and SVGIG (reference sequence). V lost 1 base to trimming and J lost 4 bases, with 1 base between them. CDR3 length: 11 residues. The CDR3 is CAWSDNEKLFF. The CDR3 nucleotides are TGTGCCTGGAGTGATAATGAAAAACTGTTTTTT. Drawing the rest from reference TRBV30 and TRBJ1-4, the complete variable domain is SQTIHQWPATLVQPVGSPLSLECTVEGTSNPNLYWYRQAAGRGLQLLFYSVGIGQISSEVPQNLSASRPQDRQFILSSKKLLLSDSGFYLCAWSDNEKLFFGSGTQLSVL.

V usage is TRBV6-1 and J usage is TRBJ2-1; D is possibly TRBD1 (6 bases). The length of the CDR3 is 13 residues. The germline CDR1 and CDR2 sequences are MNHNS and SASEGT. Trimming took 11 bases from V and 0 from J, leaving 11 bases between them. The CDR3 DNA reads as TGTGCCGGAACAGGGAGCTCCTACAATGAGCAGTTCTTC. This codes for CAGTGSSYNEQFF.

The chain links TRBV14 to TRBJ2-7, with D uncertain. The CDR3 extends over 14 amino acids. CDR1 and CDR2 (germline): SGHDN, FVKESK. V gave up 1 base and J gave up 7 bases, with 14 bases separating them. CDR3 DNA: TGTGCCAGCAGCCAAGTCCGTCCCTACGAAGAGCAGTACTTC. Protein sequence: CASSQVRPYEEQYF.

In its sample, this clonotype was seen once. V is TRBV2 and J is TRBJ2-3, with unresolved D. The V end was cut by 0 bases, the J end by 0 bases, with 7 bases between. The CDR3 length is 15 residues. Germline CDR1 SNHLY, CDR2 FYNNEI. Here the CDR3 DNA reads TGTGCCAGCAGTGAAGCACACGCTAGCACAGATACGCAGTATTTT. It translates to CASSEAHASTDTQYF.